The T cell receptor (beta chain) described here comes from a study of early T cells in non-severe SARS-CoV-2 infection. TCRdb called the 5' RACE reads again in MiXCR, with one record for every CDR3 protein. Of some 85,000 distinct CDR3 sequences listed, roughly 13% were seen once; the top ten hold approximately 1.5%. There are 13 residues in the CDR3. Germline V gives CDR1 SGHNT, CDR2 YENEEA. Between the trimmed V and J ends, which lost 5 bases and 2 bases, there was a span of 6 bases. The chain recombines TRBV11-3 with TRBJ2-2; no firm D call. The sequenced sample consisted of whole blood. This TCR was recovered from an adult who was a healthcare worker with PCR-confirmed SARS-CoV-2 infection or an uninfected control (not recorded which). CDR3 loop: CASSSLNTGELFF. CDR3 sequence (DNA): TGTGCCAGCAGCAGCCTTAACACCGGGGAGCTGTTTTTT.